This entry is about one T cell receptor beta chain. Its antigen is not known. TCRB transcripts that were expressed got sequenced, as all of the isolated RNA had been reverse transcribed. Some clones are missing from TCRdb's copy, which holds only in-frame ones; the method was immunoSEQ multiplex PCR. The sample lists hundreds of thousands of clones; roughly an eighth were seen once. The record originates from a study of beta chain features in type 1 diabetes. Study information: Investigators examined roughly 99,000,000 sorted cells across all samples.

Study observations and caveats: There was a possibility that cDNA sequencing over-represented cells with high TCR expression. All four CD4+ subsets of Type 1 diabetes patients contained TCRB CDR3s that were moderately but significantly shorter.

Sequenced sample: naive CD4+ T cells from blood. This clonotype originated in a young man with type 1 diabetes.

The CDR3 loop is CASSQERAGGELFF. CDR3 nucleotide sequence: TGCGCCAGCAGCCAAGAGAGGGCGGGCGGGGAGCTGTTTTTT. This rearrangement joins TRBV4-3 to TRBJ2-2; TRBD2 might be the D (5 bases). The CDR3 length is 14 residues. Germline CDR1 and CDR2: LGHNA and YSLEER. Between the trimmed V and J ends, which lost 0 bases and 7 bases, there was a span of 9 bases.